One and the same sample provided the 4 T cell receptor beta chains below, sequenced in a study of blood T cell repertoires in COVID-19 (dated by TCRdb to 2018 to 2021). Library preparation was by the immunoSEQ multiplex PCR assay. This immuneACCESS table, as held by TCRdb, lists in-frame sequences with V and J called but not all clones. Of the missing ones, under half trace to an unresolved V gene in checked studies; the others have no known cause. The sample data list approximately 300,000 clones, and roughly 87% of these were observed just once. The ten largest clones take up about 2% of the sample. The sequenced sample consisted of peripheral blood. The receptors come from a man younger than 35 with active or convalescent COVID-19.

The chain is built from TRBV11-2 and TRBJ2-1, with TRBD2 identical over 7 bases. From germline, CDR1 is SGHAT and CDR2 FQNNGV. Trimming took 5 bases from V and 10 from J; bases not matched to a gene: 8. The CDR3 spans 13 residues. The CDR3 is CASSPRTSQEQFF. The CDR3 DNA follows: TGTGCCAGCAGCCCAAGGACTAGTCAGGAGCAGTTCTTC. The entire variable domain, with the rest obtained from reference TRBV11-2 and TRBJ2-1, is as follows: EAGVAQSPRYKIIEKRQSVAFWCNPISGHATLYWYQQILGQGPKLLIQFQNNGVVDDSQLPKDRFSAERLKGVDSTLKIQPAKLEDSAVYLCASSPRTSQEQFFGPGTRLTVL.

The rearrangement links TRBV27 to TRBJ2-3, with TRBD2 matching 8 bases. V lost 4 bases and J lost 2; bases outside the gene matches: 5. The CDR3 is 15 amino acids. In germline, CDR1 is MNHEY, CDR2 SMNVEV (reference sequence). CDR3 amino acids: CASSSVAGSTDTQYF. CDR3 bases: TGTGCCAGCAGTTCTGTAGCGGGGTCCACAGATACGCAGTATTTT.

This rearrangement joins TRBV19 to TRBJ2-7; TRBD2 matches at 9 bases. The V gene's germline CDR1 is LNHDA and CDR2 SQIVND (reference sequence). Trimming took 5 bases from V and 9 from J; bases not matched to a gene: 11. There are 14 residues in the CDR3. The CDR3 nucleotides read TGTGCCAGTAGTCCTAGCGGGAACCCTTTAGGGCAGTACTTC. Amino acids: CASSPSGNPLGQYF.

This clone was counted once. V and J are TRBV7-2 and TRBJ1-4, with D uncertain. Germline CDR1 SGHTA, CDR2 FQGNSA. The CDR3 runs 16 residues. V lost 4 bases to trimming and J lost 7 bases, with 19 bases between them. This CDR3 reads CASSSGGGRASEKLFF. The CDR3 DNA follows: TGTGCCAGCAGCTCCGGAGGCGGGAGGGCCAGTGAAAAACTGTTTTTT. Based on the CDR3 plus reference TRBV7-2 and TRBJ1-4, the full variable domain is GAGVSQSPSNKVTEKGKDVELRCDPISGHTALYWYRQSLGQGLEFLIYFQGNSAPDKSGLPSDRFSAERTGGSVSTLTIQRTQQEDSAVYLCASSSGGGRASEKLFFGSGTQLSVL.